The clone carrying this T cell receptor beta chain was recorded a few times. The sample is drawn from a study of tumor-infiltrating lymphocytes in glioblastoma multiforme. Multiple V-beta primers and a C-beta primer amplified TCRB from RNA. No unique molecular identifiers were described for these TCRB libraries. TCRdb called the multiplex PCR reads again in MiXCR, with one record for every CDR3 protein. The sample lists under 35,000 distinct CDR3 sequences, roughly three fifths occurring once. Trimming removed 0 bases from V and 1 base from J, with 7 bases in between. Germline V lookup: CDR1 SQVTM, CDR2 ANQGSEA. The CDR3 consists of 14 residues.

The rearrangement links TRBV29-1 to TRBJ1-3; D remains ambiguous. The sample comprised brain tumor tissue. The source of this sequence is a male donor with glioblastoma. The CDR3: CSVEDGASGNTIYF. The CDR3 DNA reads TGCAGCGTTGAAGATGGCGCATCTGGAAACACCATATATTTT. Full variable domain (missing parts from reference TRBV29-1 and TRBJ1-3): SAVISQKPSRDICQRGTSLTIQCQVDSQVTMMFWYRQQPGQSLTLIATANQGSEATYESGFVIDKFPISRPNLTFSTLTVSNMSPEDSSIYLCSVEDGASGNTIYFGEGSWLTVV.